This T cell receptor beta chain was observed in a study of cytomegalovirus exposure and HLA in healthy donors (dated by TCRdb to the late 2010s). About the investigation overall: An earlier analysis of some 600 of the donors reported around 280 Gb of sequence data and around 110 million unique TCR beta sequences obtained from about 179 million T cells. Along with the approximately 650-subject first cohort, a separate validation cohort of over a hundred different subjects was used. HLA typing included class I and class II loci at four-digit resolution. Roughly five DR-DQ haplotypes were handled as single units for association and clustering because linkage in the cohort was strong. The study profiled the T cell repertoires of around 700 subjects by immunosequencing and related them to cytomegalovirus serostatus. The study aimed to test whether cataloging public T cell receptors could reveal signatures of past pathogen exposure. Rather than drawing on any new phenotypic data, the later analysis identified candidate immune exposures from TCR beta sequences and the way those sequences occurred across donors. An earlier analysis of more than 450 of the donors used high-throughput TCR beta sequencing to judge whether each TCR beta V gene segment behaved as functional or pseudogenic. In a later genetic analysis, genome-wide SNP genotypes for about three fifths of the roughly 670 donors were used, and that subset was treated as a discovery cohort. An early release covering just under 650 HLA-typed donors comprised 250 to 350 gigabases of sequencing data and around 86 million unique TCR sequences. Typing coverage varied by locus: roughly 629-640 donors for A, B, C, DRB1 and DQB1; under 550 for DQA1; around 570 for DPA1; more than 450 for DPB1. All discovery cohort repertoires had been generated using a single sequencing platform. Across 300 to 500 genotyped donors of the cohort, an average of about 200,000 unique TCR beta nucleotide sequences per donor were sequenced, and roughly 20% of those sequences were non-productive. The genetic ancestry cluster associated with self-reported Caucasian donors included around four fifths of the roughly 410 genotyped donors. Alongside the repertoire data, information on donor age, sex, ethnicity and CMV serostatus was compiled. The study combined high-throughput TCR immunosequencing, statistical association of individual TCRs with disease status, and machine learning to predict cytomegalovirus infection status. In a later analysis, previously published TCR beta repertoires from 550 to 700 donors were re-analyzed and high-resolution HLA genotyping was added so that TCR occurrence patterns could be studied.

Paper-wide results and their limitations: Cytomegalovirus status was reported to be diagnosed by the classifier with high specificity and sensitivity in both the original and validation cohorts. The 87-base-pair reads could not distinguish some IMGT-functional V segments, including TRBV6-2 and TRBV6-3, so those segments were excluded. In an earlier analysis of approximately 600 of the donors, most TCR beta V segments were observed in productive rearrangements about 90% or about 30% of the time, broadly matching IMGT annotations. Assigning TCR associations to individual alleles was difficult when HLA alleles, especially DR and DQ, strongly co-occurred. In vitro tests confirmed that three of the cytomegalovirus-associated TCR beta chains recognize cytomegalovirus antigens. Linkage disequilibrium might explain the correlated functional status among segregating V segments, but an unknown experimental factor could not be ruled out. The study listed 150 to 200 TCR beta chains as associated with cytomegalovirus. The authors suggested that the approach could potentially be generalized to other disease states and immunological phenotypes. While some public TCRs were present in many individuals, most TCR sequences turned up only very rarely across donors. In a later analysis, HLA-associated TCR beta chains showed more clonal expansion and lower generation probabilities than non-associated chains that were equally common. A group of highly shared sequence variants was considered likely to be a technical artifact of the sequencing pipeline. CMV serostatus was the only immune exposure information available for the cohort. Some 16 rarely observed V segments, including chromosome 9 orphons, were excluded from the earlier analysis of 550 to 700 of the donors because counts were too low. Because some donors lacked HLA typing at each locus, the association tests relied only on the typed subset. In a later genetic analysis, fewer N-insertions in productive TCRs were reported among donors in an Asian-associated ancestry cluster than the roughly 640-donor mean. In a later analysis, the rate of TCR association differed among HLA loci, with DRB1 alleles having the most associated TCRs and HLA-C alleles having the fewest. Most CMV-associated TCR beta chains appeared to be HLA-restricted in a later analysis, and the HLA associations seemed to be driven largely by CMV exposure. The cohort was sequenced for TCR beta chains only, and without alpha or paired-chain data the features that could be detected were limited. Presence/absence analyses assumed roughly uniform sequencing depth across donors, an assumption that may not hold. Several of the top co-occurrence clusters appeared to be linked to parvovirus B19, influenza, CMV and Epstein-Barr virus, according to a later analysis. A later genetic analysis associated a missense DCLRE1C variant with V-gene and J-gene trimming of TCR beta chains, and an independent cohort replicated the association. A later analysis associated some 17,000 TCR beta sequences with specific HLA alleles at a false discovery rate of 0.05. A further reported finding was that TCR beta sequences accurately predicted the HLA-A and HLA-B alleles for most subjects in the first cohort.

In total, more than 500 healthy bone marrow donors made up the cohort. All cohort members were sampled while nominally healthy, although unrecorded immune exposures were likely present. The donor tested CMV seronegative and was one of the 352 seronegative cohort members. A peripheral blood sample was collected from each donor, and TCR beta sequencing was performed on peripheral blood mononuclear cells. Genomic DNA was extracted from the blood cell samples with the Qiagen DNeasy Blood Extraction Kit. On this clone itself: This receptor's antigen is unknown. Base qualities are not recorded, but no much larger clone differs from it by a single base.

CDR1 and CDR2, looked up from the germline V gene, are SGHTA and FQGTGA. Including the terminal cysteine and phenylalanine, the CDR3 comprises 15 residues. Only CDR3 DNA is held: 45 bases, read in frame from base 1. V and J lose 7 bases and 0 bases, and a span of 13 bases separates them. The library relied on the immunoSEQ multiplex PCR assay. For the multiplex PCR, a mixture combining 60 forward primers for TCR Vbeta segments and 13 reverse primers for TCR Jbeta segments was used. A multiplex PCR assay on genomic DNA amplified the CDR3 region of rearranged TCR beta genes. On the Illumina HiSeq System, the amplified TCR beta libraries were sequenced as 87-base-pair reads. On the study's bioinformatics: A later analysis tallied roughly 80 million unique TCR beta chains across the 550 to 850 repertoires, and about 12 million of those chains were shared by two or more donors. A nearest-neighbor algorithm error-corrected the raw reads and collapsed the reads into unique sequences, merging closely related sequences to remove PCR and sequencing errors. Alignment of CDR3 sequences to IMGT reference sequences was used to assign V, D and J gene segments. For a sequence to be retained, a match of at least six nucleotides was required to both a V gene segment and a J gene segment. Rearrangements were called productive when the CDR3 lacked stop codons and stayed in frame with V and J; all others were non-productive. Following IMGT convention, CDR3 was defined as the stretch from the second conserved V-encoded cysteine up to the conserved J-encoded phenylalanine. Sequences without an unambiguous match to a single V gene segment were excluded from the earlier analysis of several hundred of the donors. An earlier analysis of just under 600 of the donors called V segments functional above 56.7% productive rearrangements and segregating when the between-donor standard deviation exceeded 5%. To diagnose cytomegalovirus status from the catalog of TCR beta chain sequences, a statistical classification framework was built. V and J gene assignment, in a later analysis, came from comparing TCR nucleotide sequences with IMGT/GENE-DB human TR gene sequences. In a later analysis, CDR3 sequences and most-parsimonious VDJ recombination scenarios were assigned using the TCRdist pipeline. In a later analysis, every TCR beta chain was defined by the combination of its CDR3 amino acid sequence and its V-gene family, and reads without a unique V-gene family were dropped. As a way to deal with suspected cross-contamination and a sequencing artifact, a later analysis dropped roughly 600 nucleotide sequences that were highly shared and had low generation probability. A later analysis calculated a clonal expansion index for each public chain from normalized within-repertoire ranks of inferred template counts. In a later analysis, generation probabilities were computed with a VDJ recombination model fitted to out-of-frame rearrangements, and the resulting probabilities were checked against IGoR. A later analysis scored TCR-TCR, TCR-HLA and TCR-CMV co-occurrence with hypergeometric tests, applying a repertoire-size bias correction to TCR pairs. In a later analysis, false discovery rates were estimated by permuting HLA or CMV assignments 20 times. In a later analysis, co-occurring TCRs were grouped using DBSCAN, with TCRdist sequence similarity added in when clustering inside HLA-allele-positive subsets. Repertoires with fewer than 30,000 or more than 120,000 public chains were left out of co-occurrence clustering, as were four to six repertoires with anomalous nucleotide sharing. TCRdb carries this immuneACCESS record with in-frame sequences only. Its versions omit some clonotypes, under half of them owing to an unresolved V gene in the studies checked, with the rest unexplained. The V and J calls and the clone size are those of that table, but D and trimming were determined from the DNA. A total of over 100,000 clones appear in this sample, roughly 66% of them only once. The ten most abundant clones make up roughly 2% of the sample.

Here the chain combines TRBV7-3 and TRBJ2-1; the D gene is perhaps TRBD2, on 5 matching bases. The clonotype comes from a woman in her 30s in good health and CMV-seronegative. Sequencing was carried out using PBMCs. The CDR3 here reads CASKSGASSYNEQFF. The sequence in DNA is TGTGCCAGCAAAAGCGGAGCGAGCTCCTACAATGAGCAGTTCTTC.